Below are 13 T cell receptor beta chains sequenced from a single sample in a study of T cells after posttransplantation cyclophosphamide. This table comes from immunoSEQ multiplex PCR, and its TCRdb copy is limited to in-frame clones, with some not included. The data contain about 52,000 clones, approximately 94% of them seen just once; the ten biggest clones take up approximately 2.8%. The sample comprised PBMCs. The receptor set was obtained from a woman in her 30s in good health and a related stem cell transplant donor.

The chain carries TRBV6-5 and TRBJ1-2, with 7 bases fitting TRBD1. CDR1 is MNHEY and CDR2 is SVGAGI in the germline V gene. The CDR3 spans 14 residues. V was pared by 8 bases and J by 6 bases, with 12 bases of the junction left unmatched. The CDR3 DNA sequence: TGTGCCAGCTCCGAGACAGGGCCTTTTAATGGCTACACCTTC. Protein: CASSETGPFNGYTF.

J is TRBJ2-3 and V is TRBV11-2, with a tentative D call TRBD1 (6 bases). V was shortened by 5 bases and J by 6 bases, with 9 bases between the two germline ends. Per germline, CDR1 SGHAT and CDR2 FQNNGV. This CDR3 is built from 12 residues. The DNA for the CDR3 is TGTGCCAGCAGCCGCACAGGGGATACGCAGTATTTT. Residues: CASSRTGDTQYF.

The chain couples TRBV5-6 to TRBJ2-5, with D possibly matching TRBD2 (5 bases). The CDR3 runs 13 residues. Germline loops: CDR1 SGHDT, CDR2 YYEEEE. V lost 4 bases to trimming and J lost 5 bases, with 12 bases between them. CDR3 nucleotides: TGTGCCAGCAGCCCACCCTCGGGGGAGACCCAGTACTTC. Translated, it gives CASSPPSGETQYF. The whole variable domain, remainder taken from reference TRBV5-6 and TRBJ2-5, is DAGVTQSPTHLIKTRGQQVTLRCSPKSGHDTVSWYQQALGQGPQFIFQYYEEEERQRGNFPDRFSGHQFPNYSSELNVNALLLGDSALYLCASSPPSGETQYFGPGTRLLVL.

This clone was counted once. The V and J genes are TRBV2 and TRBJ2-4; D is unresolved. Germline V gene data show CDR1 as SNHLY and CDR2 as FYNNEI. The CDR3 has 15 amino acids. The V and J ends lost 8 bases and 1 base respectively, with 15 bases between them. The CDR3 DNA reads TGTGCCAGCGCCCGAAACTCCGGGGCCAAAAACATTCAGTACTTC. It encodes CASARNSGAKNIQYF.

The V gene is TRBV7-9, the J gene TRBJ1-1; the match to TRBD1 covers 7 bases. CDR3 length: 15 residues. V gave up 5 bases and J gave up 7 bases; unmatched junction bases: 13. Germline CDR1 is SEHNR and CDR2 is FQNEAQ (reference sequence). This CDR3 is CASSALAGGPGEAFF. Here the CDR3 DNA reads TGTGCCAGCAGCGCGCTCGCAGGGGGGCCAGGTGAAGCTTTCTTT.

The gene calls are TRBV11-2 and TRBJ2-3; 8 nucleotides line up with TRBD1. CDR1 and CDR2 from the germline V gene are SGHAT and FQNNGV. This CDR3 has 17 residues. J was trimmed by 1 base and V by 3 bases; bases with no gene match: 9. In DNA form, the CDR3 reads TGTGCCAGCAGCTTCTCTTGGACAGGGTGGGGCACAGATACGCAGTATTTT. This encodes CASSFSWTGWGTDTQYF.

The DNA of the CDR3 is TGTGCCAGCAGCGTAATGGCAGGCGTCTATGGCTACACCTTC. Translation gives CASSVMAGVYGYTF. This chain links TRBV13 with TRBJ1-2; D remains unclear. Germline V CDR1 and CDR2: PRHDT, FYEKMQ (reference sequence). Deletions cut 5 bases from V and 4 bases from J, with 14 bases between. The CDR3 extends over 14 amino acids.

The V call is TRBV11-1, the J call TRBJ1-1, with 7 bases fitting TRBD1. Trimming took 5 bases from V and 0 from J; bases not matched to a gene: 9. The length of the CDR3 is 16 residues. The germline gives CDR1 SGHAT, CDR2 FQDESV (reference sequence). The DNA of the CDR3 is TGTGCCAGCAGCCGAGACAGGGTGACTTTGAACACTGAAGCTTTCTTT. Translating it yields CASSRDRVTLNTEAFF.

V and J are TRBV19 and TRBJ2-1; perhaps TRBD1 as D (6 bases). CDR3 length: 17 residues. Germline V gene data show CDR1 as LNHDA and CDR2 as SQIVND (reference sequence). Trimming left V 4 bases short and J 4 bases short, with 20 bases between. The CDR3 loop reads CASSTQLTGSVYNEQFF. The CDR3 region has the DNA TGTGCCAGTAGTACGCAACTCACAGGGTCAGTATACAATGAGCAGTTCTTC.

V usage is TRBV27 and J usage is TRBJ1-1; TRBD1 is a possible D gene (5 bases). The CDR3 consists of 14 residues. V shed 5 bases and J shed 0 bases, with 10 bases lying between them. The V gene's germline CDR1 is MNHEY and CDR2 SMNVEV (reference sequence). The CDR3 region has the DNA TGTGCCAGCAGTGATAGACAGATGAACACTGAAGCTTTCTTT. It is translated as CASSDRQMNTEAFF.

V gene TRBV7-2 combines with J gene TRBJ2-2; 9 bases are shared with TRBD1. CDR1 SGHTA and CDR2 FQGNSA come from the germline V gene. Losses at the gene ends were 7 bases for V and 2 bases for J; bases not matched to a gene: 5. The CDR3 sequence is 15 residues long. CDR3 region: CASTLDRGNTGELFF. CDR3 nucleotide sequence: TGTGCCAGCACCTTGGACAGGGGCAACACCGGGGAGCTGTTTTTT.

This clone turned up a few times. V and J are TRBV15 and TRBJ2-7, with D maybe TRBD1 (5 bases). This CDR3 region has 14 residues. V lost 2 bases to trimming and J lost 0 bases, with 8 bases between them. The germline gives CDR1 LNHNV, CDR2 YYDKDF (reference sequence). CDR3 region: CATSRSTASYEQYF. In DNA form, the CDR3 reads TGTGCCACCAGCAGATCGACAGCCTCCTACGAGCAGTACTTC.

V is TRBV4-1 and J is TRBJ1-6; D gene unclear. Germline CDR1 reads MGHRA; CDR2 reads YSYEKL. Trimming removed 0 bases from V and 7 bases from J, with 13 bases in between. This CDR3 comprises 16 residues. The CDR3 spells CASSQDNHMTNSPLHF. Here the CDR3 DNA reads TGCGCCAGCAGCCAAGATAACCACATGACAAATTCACCCCTCCACTTT.